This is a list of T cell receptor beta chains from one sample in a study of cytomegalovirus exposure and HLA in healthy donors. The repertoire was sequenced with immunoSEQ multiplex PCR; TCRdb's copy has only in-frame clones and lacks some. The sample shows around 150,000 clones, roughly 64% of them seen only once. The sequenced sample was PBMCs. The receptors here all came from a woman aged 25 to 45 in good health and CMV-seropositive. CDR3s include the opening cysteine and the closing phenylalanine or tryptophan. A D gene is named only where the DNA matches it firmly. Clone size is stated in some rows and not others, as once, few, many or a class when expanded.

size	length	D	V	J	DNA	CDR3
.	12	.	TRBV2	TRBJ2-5	TGTGCCAGCACCGGGAGTGGAGAGACCCAGTACTTC	CASTGSGETQYF
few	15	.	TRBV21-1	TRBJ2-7	TGTGCCAGCAGCCCCCGGGGAACCCGAACCTACGAGCAGTACTTC	CASSPRGTRTYEQYF
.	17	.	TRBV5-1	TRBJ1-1	TGCGCCAGCAGCCCAATCAAGATCCGGGACAAAGAGCGAGAAGCTTTCTTT	CASSPIKIRDKEREAFF
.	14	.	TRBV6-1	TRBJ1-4	TGTGCCAGCAGTCCAGACCGATGGGGCGAAAAACTGTTTTTT	CASSPDRWGEKLFF
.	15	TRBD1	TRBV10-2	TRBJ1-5	TGCGCCAGCAGTGAAGGTAGGGACAGGTGGAGGCCCCAGCATTTT	CASSEGRDRWRPQHF
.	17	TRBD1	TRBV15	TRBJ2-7	TGTGCCACCAGCAGAAGGACAGGGTTGTTCGGCCCCTCCGAGCAGTACTTC	CATSRRTGLFGPSEQYF
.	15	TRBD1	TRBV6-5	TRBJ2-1	TGTGCCAGCAGTCGGGAAGGGACAGGCTACAATGAGCAGTTCTTC	CASSREGTGYNEQFF
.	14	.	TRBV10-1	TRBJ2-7	TGCGCCAGCAGTGAGGTTGGGACACATTACGAGCAGTACTTC	CASSEVGTHYEQYF
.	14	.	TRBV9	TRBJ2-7	TGTGCCAGCAGCGTGGACTCTCAGTCCAACGAGCAGTACTTC	CASSVDSQSNEQYF
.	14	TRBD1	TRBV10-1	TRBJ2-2	TGCGCCAGCGGGACAGGGACGAACACCGGGGAGCTGTTTTTT	CASGTGTNTGELFF
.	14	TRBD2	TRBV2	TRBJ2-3	TGTGCCAGCGGCGAGCGGGGGAACGCAGATACGCAGTATTTT	CASGERGNADTQYF
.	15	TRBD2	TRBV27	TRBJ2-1	TGTGCCAGCAGTCCCGGGACTAGCGGGAGCAATGAGCAGTTCTTC	CASSPGTSGSNEQFF
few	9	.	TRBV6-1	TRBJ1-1	TGTGCCATTGGACAGAGGGCTTTCTTT	CAIGQRAFF
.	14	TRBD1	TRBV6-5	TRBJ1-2	TGTGCCAGCAGTTGGGACAGGGCGGGCTATGGCTACACCTTC	CASSWDRAGYGYTF
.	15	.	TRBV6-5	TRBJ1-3	TGTGCCAGCTGGGCGATTGCTAGCTCTGGAAACACCATATATTTT	CASWAIASSGNTIYF
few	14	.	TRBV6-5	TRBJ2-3	TGTGCCAGCAGTTATAGCGGATACACAGATACGCAGTATTTT	CASSYSGYTDTQYF
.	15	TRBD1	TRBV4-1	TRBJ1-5	TGCGCCAGCAGCCGCTCACAGGGGGAGAATCAGCCCCAGCATTTT	CASSRSQGENQPQHF
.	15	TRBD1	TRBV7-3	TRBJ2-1	TGTGCCAGCAGCACCGGGACAGGGAATTACAATGAGCAGTTCTTC	CASSTGTGNYNEQFF
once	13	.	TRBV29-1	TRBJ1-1	TGCAGCGTTACGGGGGGGCTGAACACTGAAGCTTTCTTT	CSVTGGLNTEAFF
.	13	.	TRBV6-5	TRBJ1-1	TGTGCCAGCAGCGTGACCGGGGGGGCTGAAGCTTTCTTT	CASSVTGGAEAFF
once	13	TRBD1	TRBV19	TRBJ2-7	TGTGCCAGTAGTATAGGGGACAGGAACGAGCAGTACTTC	CASSIGDRNEQYF
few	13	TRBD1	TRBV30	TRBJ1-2	TGTGCCTGGGGATCCGGGACAGGGTTGAGCTACACCTTC	CAWGSGTGLSYTF
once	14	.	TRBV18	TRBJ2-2	TGTGCCAGCTCACAGAGGGTAGGCACCGGGGAGCTGTTTTTT	CASSQRVGTGELFF
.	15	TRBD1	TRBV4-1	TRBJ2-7	TGCGCCAGCAGCCAAGTAAGGGACAGGTTCTACGAGCAGTACTTC	CASSQVRDRFYEQYF
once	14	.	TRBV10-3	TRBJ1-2	TGTGCCATCAGTGAGTCGAGGGTTGACTATGGCTACACCTTC	CAISESRVDYGYTF
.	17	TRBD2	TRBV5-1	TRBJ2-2	TGCGCCAGCAGCGCCGGGACTAGCGGTTATTACACCGGGGAGCTGTTTTTT	CASSAGTSGYYTGELFF
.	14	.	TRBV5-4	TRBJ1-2	TGTGCCAGCAGCTTACAGGTAGCCTACTATGGCTACACCTTC	CASSLQVAYYGYTF
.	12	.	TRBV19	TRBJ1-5	TGTGCCAGTAGTATTCTAGGACAGCCCCAGCATTTT	CASSILGQPQHF
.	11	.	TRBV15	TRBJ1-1	TGTGCCACCAGTTCTGGACTCGAAGCTTTCTTT	CATSSGLEAFF
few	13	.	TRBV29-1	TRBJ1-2	TGCAGCGTTGAACCGGGGGGCCTCAAAGGCTACACCTTC	CSVEPGGLKGYTF
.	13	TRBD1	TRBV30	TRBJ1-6	TGTGCCTGGAGCCCAGGGGGTGATTCACCCCTCCACTTT	CAWSPGGDSPLHF
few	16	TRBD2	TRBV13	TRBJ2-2	TGTGCCAGCAGCTTTCCGGGACTAGGAAAGACCGGGGAGCTGTTTTTT	CASSFPGLGKTGELFF
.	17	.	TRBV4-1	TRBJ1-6	TGCGCCAGCAGCCAAGAGGGTCCAGGGAATATAAATTCACCCCTCCACTTT	CASSQEGPGNINSPLHF
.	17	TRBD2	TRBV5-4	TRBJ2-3	TGTGCCAGCAGCTTGGGTGGCGCGGGAGGAAGGACAGATACGCAGTATTTT	CASSLGGAGGRTDTQYF
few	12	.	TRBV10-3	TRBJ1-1	TGTGCCATCAGTGAGCCCCAACTTGAAGCTTTCTTT	CAISEPQLEAFF
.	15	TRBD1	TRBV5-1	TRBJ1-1	TGCGCCAGCAGCCACGGAGACAGGGGGCGGACTGAAGCTTTCTTT	CASSHGDRGRTEAFF
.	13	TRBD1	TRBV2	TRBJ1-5	TGTGCCATCAAAGGGACAGCCAATCAGCCCCAGCATTTT	CAIKGTANQPQHF
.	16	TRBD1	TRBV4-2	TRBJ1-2	TGTGCCAGCAGCCAAGACGGGACAGGGAATAGGTATGGCTACACCTTC	CASSQDGTGNRYGYTF
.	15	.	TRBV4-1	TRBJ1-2	TGCGCCAGCAGCCAAGCGGGGGGGAGAGACTATGGCTACACCTTC	CASSQAGGRDYGYTF
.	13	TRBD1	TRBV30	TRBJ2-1	TGTGCCTGGGAGAAACAGGGGTTGTATGAGCAGTTCTTC	CAWEKQGLYEQFF
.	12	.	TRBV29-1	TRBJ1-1	TGCAGCGAGCGAAAGATGCACACTGAAGCTTTCTTT	CSERKMHTEAFF
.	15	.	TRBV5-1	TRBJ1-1	TGCGCCAGCAGCGTTTTACCGGGGTGGGTAACTGAAGCTTTCTTT	CASSVLPGWVTEAFF
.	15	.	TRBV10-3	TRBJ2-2	TGTGCCATCAGTGATCCTACCCTCAACACCGGGGAGCTGTTTTTT	CAISDPTLNTGELFF
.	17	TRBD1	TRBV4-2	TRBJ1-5	TGTGCCAGCAGCCCCAGAGTGGGGGACAGTACCTATCAGCCCCAGCATTTT	CASSPRVGDSTYQPQHF
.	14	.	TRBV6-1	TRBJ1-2	TGTGCCAGCAGTCACGACAGGTCGCTCGATGGCTACACCTTC	CASSHDRSLDGYTF
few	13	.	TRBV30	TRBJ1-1	TGTGCCTGGAGTCTGGGGCGGAACACTGAAGCTTTCTTT	CAWSLGRNTEAFF
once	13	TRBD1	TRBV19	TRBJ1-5	TGTGCCAGTGAAACAGGGGGGAATCAGCCCCAGCATTTT	CASETGGNQPQHF
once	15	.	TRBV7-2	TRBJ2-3	TGTGCCAGCAGCTTAAACCCCAGGGGAACAGATACGCAGTATTTT	CASSLNPRGTDTQYF
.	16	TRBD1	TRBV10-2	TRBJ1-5	TGCGCCAGCAGGAGGGGGCAGGTGTCGGTCATCCAGCCCCAGCATTTT	CASRRGQVSVIQPQHF
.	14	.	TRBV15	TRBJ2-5	TGTGCCACCAGCAGAGAGTCCATTCAAGAGACCCAGTACTTC	CATSRESIQETQYF